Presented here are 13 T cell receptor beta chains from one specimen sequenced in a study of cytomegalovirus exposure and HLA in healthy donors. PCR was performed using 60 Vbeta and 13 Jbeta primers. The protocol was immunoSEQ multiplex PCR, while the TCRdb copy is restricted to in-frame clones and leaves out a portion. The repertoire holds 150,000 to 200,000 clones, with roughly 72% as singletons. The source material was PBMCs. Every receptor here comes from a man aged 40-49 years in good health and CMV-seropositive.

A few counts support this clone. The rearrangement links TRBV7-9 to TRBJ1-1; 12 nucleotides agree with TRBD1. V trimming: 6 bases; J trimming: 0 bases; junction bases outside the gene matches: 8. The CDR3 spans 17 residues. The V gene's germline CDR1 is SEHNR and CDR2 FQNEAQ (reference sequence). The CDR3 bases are TGTGCCAGCAGGGAACCGGGGACAGGGGGCTTGAACACTGAAGCTTTCTTT. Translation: CASREPGTGGLNTEAFF.

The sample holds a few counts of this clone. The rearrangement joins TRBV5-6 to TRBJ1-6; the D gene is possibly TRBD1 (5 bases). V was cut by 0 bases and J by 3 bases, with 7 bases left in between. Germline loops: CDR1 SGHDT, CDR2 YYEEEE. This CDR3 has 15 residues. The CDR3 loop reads CASSLAGVYNSPLHF. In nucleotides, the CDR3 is TGTGCCAGCAGCTTGGCGGGGGTCTATAATTCACCCCTCCACTTT.

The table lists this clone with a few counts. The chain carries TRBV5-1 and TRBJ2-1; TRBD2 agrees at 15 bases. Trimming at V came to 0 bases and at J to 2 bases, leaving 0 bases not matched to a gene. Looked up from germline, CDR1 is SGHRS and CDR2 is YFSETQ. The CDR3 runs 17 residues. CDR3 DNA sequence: TGCGCCAGCAGCTTGGGGACTAGCGGGGGGGCCTACAATGAGCAGTTCTTC. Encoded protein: CASSLGTSGGAYNEQFF.

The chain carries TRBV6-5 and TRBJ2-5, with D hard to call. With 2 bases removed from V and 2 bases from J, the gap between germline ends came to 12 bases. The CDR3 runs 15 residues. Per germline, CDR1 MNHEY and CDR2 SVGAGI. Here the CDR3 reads CASSYSPAAQETQYF. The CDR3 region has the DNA TGTGCCAGCAGTTACAGCCCTGCGGCGCAAGAGACCCAGTACTTC.

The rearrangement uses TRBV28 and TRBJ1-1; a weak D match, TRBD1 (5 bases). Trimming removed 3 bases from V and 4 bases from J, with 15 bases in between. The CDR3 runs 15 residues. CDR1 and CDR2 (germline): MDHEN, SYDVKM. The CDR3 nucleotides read TGTGCCAGCAGTTTTGAGGGTACGGGGGGCACTGAAGCTTTCTTT. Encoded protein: CASSFEGTGGTEAFF.

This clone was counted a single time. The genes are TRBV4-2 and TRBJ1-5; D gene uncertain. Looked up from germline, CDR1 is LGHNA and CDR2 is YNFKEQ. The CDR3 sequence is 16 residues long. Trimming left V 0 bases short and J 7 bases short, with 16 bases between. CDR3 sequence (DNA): TGTGCCAGCAGCCAAGATGGCGGGCAATCCGGGCAGCCCCAGCATTTT. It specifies CASSQDGGQSGQPQHF.

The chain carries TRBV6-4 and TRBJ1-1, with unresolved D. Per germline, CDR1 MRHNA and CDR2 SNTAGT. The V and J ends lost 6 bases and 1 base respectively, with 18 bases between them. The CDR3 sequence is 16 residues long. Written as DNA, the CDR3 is TGTGCCAGCAGACGAGACACTTTACGCCCGAACACTGAAGCTTTCTTT. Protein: CASRRDTLRPNTEAFF.

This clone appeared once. Here the CDR3 reads CASSLGTGGRGGIISNQPQHF. For the CDR3, the DNA is TGTGCCAGCAGCCTCGGGACAGGGGGGCGGGGGGGAATTATTAGCAATCAGCCCCAGCATTTT. The rearrangement links TRBV4-2 to TRBJ1-5; 11 nucleotides line up with TRBD1. This CDR3 has 21 amino acids. The V gene end was trimmed by 4 bases and the J gene end by 0 bases; junction bases not matched to a gene: 17. Germline CDR1 is LGHNA and CDR2 is YNFKEQ.

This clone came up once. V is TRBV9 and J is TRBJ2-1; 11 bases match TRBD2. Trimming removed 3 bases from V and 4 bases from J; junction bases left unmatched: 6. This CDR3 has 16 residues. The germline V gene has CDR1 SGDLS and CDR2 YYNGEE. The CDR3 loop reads CASSEGLAEPYNEQFF. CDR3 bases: TGTGCCAGCAGCGAGGGACTAGCGGAACCTTACAATGAGCAGTTCTTC.

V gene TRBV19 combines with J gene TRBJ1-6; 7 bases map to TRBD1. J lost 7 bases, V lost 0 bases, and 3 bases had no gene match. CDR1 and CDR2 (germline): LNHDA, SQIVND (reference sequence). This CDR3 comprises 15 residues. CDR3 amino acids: CASSIDRDSNSPLHF. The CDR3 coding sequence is TGTGCCAGTAGTATAGACCGGGACAGCAATTCACCCCTCCACTTT.

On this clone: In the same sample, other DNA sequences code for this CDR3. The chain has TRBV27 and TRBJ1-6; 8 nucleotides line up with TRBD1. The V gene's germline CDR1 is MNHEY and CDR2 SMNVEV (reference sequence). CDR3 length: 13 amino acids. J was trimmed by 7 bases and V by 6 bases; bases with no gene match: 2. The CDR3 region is CASRTGDNSPLHF. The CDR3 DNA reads TGTGCCAGCAGGACAGGGGACAATTCACCCCTCCACTTT.

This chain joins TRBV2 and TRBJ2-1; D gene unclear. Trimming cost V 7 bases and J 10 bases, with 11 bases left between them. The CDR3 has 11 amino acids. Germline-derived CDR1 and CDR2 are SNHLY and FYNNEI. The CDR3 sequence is CASNLRREQFF. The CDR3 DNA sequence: TGTGCCAGCAACTTGCGGCGCGAGCAGTTCTTC.

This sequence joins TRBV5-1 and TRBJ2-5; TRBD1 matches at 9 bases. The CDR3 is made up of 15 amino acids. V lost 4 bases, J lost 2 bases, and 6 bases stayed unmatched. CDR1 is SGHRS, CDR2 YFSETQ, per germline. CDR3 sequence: CASSRRTGVQETQYF. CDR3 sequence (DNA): TGCGCCAGCAGCAGAAGGACAGGGGTACAAGAGACCCAGTACTTC.